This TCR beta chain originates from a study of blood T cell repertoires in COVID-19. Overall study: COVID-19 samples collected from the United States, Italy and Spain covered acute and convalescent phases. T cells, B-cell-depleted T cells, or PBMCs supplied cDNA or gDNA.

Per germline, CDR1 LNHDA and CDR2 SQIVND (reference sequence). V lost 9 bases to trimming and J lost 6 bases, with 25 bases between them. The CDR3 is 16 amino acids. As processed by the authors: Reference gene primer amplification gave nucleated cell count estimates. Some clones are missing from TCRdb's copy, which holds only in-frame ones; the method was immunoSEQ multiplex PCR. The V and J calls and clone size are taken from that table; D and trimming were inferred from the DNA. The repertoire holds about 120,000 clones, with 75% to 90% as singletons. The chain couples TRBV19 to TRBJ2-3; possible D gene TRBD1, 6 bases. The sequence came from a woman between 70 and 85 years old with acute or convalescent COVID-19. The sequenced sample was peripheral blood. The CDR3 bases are TGTGCCAGCTCGGCCCCAGTTGGGGCGAGGGGGGATACGCAGTATTTT. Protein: CASSAPVGARGDTQYF.